This TCR beta chain was sequenced in a study of neurological immune-mediated disorders (dated 2019 in TCRdb). As for the study more broadly: Peripheral blood TCR-beta repertoires from HTLV-I-associated myelopathy (HAM/TSP) patients, multiple sclerosis patients and healthy controls were compared by UMI-based sequencing. The approximately 99 TCR-beta libraries included longitudinal samples, technical triplicates and paired sorted CD4+ and CD8+ T-cell subsets alongside PBMC samples. The cohort was made up of 68 subjects, consisting of roughly 14 HAM/TSP patients, about 35 multiple sclerosis patients and about 20 healthy controls. Study-wide findings and limitations: No identical CDR3 amino acid sequences were shared among expanded clones across subjects, suggesting private TCR-beta repertoires in all groups. TCR clonal expansion was greatest in HAM/TSP patients and smallest in MS patients, who ranked below even healthy controls.

This clonotype was observed many times. Its antigen remains undetermined. There are no base qualities to consult, and no much larger clone falls within one base. The CDR3 has 16 amino acids, counting the end cysteine and phenylalanine. This entry keeps only the CDR3 DNA: 48 bases, framed from base 1. In the germline V gene, CDR1 corresponds to MDHEN and CDR2 to SYDVKM. V has 7 bases trimmed and J has 4 bases trimmed; junction bases matching no gene number 13. cDNA synthesis used template-switch 5'RACE with a primer carrying a 10-nucleotide random unique molecular identifier tagging each TCR transcript. Every sequencing run covered 15-18 subjects and yielded more than 170 million TCR-beta sequences. The RNeasy kit was used for extraction of total RNA. Using the KAPA Real-time Library Amplification kit, TCR-beta VDJ regions were amplified with primers for the TCR constant region and the 5'RACE anchor. A first PCR added sample indexes and Illumina adaptors, and a second PCR then raised library yield. After Ampure bead purification, the TCR product of roughly 650 bp was size-selected on a 2% E-gel SizeSelection system. Before pooling, library quality was checked on a Bioanalyzer, concentration was measured with Qubit, and libraries were quantified with the Kapa Library Quantification kit. Paired-end 2 x 150 bp sequencing of the libraries was performed on an Illumina HiSeq 2500. To increase sequence diversity, roughly 24-32% phiX was spiked into each library pool. As for how the authors treated the data: The quality-filtered reads were processed with the UMI-based MiGEC pipeline, whose error correction step removed more than 80% of the raw TCR sequences. IMGT germline references were used for alignment of VDJ genes, and clonotypes were defined by a unique CDR3 amino acid sequence together with V-J genes. Clonal expansion, Shannon diversity and CDR3 relatedness (CalcPairwiseDistances, ClusterSamples) were evaluated with VDJtools, and phylogenetic trees were built with CLCbio workbench. Clones with at least 8 unique UMIs were defined as expanded, with this threshold being based on coefficient-of-variation modelling across technical triplicates. In-frame beta chains were kept once TCRdb had trimmed the public reads at Q25 with fastp and called clones with MiXCR. Each entry merges the rows of one CDR3 protein and shows their most common DNA and genes. The V and J calls were determined by TCRdb, not by the authors. The sample contains about 31,000 distinct CDR3 sequences, about 4% of them found a single time. The ten most abundant clones make up 20% to 30% of the sample.

The healthy controls were volunteers from a blood bank in Maryland, USA. For sorted-subset TCR libraries, 1 million sorted CD4+ or CD8+ T cells were used. PBMCs were separated from peripheral blood using Ficoll-Hypaque density gradient centrifugation and then cryopreserved in liquid nitrogen. The study also sequenced paired sorted CD4+ and CD8+ subsets from healthy controls, HAM/TSP patients and MS patients. This chain joins TRBV28 to TRBJ2-1, with 7 middle bases fitting TRBD2. This TCR was sampled from a woman aged 40 to 55 in good health. Sequenced: CD4+ T cells from blood. The bases are TGTGCCAGCAAAACCCCTCTAGCGGATGATTACAATGAGCAGTTCTTC. Its amino acids are CASKTPLADDYNEQFF.